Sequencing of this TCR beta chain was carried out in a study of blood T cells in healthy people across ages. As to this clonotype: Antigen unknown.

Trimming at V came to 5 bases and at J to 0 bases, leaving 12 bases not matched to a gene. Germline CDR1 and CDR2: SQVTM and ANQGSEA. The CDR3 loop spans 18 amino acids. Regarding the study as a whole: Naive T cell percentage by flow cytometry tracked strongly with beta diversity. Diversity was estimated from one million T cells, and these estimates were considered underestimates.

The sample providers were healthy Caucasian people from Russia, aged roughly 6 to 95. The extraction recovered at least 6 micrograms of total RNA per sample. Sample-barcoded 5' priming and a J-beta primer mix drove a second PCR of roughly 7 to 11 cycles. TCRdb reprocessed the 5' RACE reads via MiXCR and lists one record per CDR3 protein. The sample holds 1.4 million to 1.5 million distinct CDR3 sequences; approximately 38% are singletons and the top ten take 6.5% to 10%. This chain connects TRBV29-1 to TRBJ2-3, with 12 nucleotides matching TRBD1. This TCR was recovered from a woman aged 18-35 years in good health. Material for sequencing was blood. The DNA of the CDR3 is TGCAGCGTTAAGGGGGACAGGGGGCCTCCCACTAGCACAGATACGCAGTATTTT. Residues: CSVKGDRGPPTSTDTQYF.